Listed below are T cell receptor beta chains from one sample, sequenced in a study. A single record per CDR3 protein comes from TCRdb applying MiXCR to the 5' RACE reads. Of approximately 58,000 distinct CDR3 sequences listed, roughly 28% are singletons. The sequenced sample consisted of tumor-infiltrating Tregs sorted from the breast tumor. The receptors were sampled from a female donor with breast cancer. Both conserved end residues are trimmed from each CDR3.

v_gene,len,CDR3aa
TRBV24-1,13,ATSDFEEFYNEQF
TRBV30,15,AWSLGLSLNSNQPQH
TRBV20-1,11,SARDGVWQPQH
TRBV5-1,13,ASSLFERDSGIQY
TRBV7-6,14,ASSPRARAGANVLT
TRBV7-3,12,ASSPGTGSTEAF
TRBV12-3/TRBV12-4,11,ASSLGVRSEQY
TRBV6-5,13,ASSYSIVTNYGYT
TRBV20-1,12,SAESGQGAYEQY
TRBV14,14,ASSLRAGAITDTQY
TRBV4-1,11,ASSQERRYTQY
TRBV5-1,13,ASSLPGQGRHEQY
TRBV2,14,ASGGRASFFDTEAF
TRBV7-2,11,ASSPGHGQTQY
TRBV6-2/TRBV6-3,13,ASSYTHEEDSPLH
TRBV6-5,13,AGSYSGTVNTEAF
TRBV5-6,12,ASSLTGPNGEQY
TRBV12-3/TRBV12-4,10,ASSLASTSQY
TRBV4-1,15,ASSNPVKAGGPGEQY
TRBV27,14,ASSPRGGSLPYEQY
TRBV6-6,14,ANGYLTQTGGYGYT
TRBV4-1,12,ASSRDRGNSPLH
TRBV7-2,12,ASSLTVGSGAQY
TRBV12-3/TRBV12-4,12,ATKREGLAYEQY
TRBV20-1,13,SARDLARSNEKLF
TRBV7-6,13,ASSSTGDPYNERF
TRBV11-2,15,ASTNRRQQRMNTEAF
TRBV4-1,13,ASSQDSQGTYGYT
TRBV4-3,13,ASSRNGLASGELF
TRBV28,12,ASSRGGTVYEQY
TRBV5-5,11,ASSPEGWSEAF
TRBV6-6,11,ASILGDRQPQH
TRBV20-1,10,SAWDSGDGYT
TRBV6-6,12,ASILGEGVDTQY
TRBV6-6,9,ASSYHQGQF
TRBV11-2,16,ASSFSKPGQGVRETQY
TRBV20-1,11,SARKLAPYEQY
TRBV30,11,AWSSGNPSGQY
TRBV7-9,17,ASSLNLGPLGSGANVLT
TRBV13,13,ASSIDRGLVEKLF
TRBV12-3/TRBV12-4,11,ASSPTGYYEQY
TRBV29-1,13,SVEGGKRGADGYT
TRBV12-3/TRBV12-4,10,ASSTQTSGTR
TRBV25-1,13,ASSDSTGGYTEAF
TRBV12-3/TRBV12-4,10,ASRRTNTEAF
TRBV20-1,14,SARDPMTGSGNTIY
TRBV4-1,12,ASSLPGTGLTQY
TRBV30,13,AWSHRSRAPYEQY